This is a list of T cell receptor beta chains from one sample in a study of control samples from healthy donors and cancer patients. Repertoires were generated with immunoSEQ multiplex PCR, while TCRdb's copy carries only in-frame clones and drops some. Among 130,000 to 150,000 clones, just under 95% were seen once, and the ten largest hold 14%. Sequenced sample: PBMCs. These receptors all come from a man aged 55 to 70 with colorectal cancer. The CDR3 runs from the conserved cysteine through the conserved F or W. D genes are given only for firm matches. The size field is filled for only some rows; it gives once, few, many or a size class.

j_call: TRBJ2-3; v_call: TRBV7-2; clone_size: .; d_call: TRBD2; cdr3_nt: TGTGCCAGCAGCTTAGGGACTAGCGCGGGAGATACGCAGTATTTT; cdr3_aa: CASSLGTSAGDTQYF
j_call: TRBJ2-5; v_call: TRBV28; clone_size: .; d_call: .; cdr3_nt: TGTGCCAGCAGTTGGGAGGAGGCGACCAACCAAGAGACCCAGTACTTC; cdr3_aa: CASSWEEATNQETQYF
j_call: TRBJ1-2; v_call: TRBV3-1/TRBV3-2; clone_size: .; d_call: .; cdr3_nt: TGTGCCAGCAGCCCCGGGGACACTTATGGCTACACCTTC; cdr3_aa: CASSPGDTYGYTF
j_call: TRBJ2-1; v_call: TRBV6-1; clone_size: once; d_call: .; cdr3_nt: TGTGCCAGCAGTGAAGACAGTCTACTCTTATACAATGAGCAGTTCTTC; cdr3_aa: CASSEDSLLLYNEQFF
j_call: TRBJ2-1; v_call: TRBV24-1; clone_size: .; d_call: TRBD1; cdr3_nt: TGTGCCACCAGTGACCCAGACAGGGGTTCCTACAATGAGCAGTTCTTC; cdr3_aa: CATSDPDRGSYNEQFF
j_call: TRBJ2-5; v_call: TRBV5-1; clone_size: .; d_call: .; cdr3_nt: TGCGCCAGCAGAGAGGTTGGGGGAGAGACCCAGTACTTC; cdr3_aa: CASREVGGETQYF
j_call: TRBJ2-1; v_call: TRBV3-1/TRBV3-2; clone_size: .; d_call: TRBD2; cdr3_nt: TGTGCCAGCAGCCGTCTTGGCGGGGGAGGGAATGAGCAGTTCTTC; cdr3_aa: CASSRLGGGGNEQFF
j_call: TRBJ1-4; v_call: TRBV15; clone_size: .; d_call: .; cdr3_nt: TGTGCCACCAGCAGAGAGTCGGGGGGAAGGGAAAAACTGTTTTTT; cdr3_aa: CATSRESGGREKLFF
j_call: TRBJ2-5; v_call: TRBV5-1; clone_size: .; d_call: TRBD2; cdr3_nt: TGCGCCAGCAGCTTGTACTCCGCGGGGGAAGAGACCCAGTACTTC; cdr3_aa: CASSLYSAGEETQYF
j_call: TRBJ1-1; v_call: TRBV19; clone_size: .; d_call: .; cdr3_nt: TGTGCCAGTAGTATATCGGGGAACACTGAAGCTTTCTTT; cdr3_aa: CASSISGNTEAFF
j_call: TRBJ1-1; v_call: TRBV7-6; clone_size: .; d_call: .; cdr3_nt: TGTGCCAGCGGTCTCCCTGAAGCTTTCTTT; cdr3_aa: CASGLPEAFF
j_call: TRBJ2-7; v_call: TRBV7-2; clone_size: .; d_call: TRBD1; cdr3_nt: TGTGCCAGCAAGACAGGGGGCGTGGGCTACGAGCAGTACTTC; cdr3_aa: CASKTGGVGYEQYF
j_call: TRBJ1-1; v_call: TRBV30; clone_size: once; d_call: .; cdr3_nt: TGTGCCTGGTTCCTAGATGGGCCCTACACTGAAGCTTTCTTT; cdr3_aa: CAWFLDGPYTEAFF
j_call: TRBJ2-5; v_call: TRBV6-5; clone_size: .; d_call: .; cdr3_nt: TGTGCCAGCAGGCACCCCGGGGCCAAGGAGACCCAGTACTTC; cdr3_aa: CASRHPGAKETQYF
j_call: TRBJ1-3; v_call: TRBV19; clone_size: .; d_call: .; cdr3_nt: TGTGCCTGCGGGGGCTCTTACTCTGGAAACACCATATATTTT; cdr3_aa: CACGGSYSGNTIYF